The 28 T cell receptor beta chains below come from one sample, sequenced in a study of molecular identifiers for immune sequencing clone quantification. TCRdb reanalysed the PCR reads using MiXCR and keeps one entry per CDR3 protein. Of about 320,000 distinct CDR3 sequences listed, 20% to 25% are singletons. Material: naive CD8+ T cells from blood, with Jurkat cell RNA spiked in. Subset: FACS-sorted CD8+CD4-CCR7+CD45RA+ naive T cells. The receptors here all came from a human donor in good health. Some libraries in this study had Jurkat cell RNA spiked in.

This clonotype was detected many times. The CDR3 sequence: CASSWGQPQHF. The CDR3 DNA is TGTGCCAGCAGTTGGGGTCAGCCCCAGCATTTT. The chain is built from TRBV28 and TRBJ1-5; D is ambiguous. V was clipped by 4 bases and J by 6 bases, with 4 bases between them. The CDR3 spans 11 residues. Germline V gives CDR1 MDHEN, CDR2 SYDVKM.

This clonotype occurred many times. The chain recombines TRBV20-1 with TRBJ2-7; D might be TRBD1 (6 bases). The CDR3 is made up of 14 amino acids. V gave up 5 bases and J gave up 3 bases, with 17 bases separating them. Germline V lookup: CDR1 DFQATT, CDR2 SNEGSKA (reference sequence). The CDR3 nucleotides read TGCAGTGCTCTTGACAATTTAGGGGGCTACGAGCAGTACTTC. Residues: CSALDNLGGYEQYF.

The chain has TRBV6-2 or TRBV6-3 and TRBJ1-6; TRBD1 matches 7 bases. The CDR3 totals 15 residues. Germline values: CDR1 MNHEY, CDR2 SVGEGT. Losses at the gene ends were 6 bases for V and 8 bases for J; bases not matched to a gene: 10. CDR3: CASRHSGTEDSPLHF. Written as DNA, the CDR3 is TGTGCCAGCAGACACTCCGGGACAGAAGATTCACCCCTCCACTTT.

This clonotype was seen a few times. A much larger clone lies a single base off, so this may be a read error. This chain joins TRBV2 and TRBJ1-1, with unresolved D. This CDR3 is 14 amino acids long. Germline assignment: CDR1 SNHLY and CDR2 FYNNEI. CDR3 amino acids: CACSDGRYQAEAFF. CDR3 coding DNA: TGTGCCTGCAGTGACGGACGCTACCAAGCTGAAGCTTTCTTT.

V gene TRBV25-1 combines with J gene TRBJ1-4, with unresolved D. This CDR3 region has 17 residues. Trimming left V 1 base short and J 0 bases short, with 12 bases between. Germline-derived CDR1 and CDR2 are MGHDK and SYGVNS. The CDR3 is CASSELKGSATNEKLFF. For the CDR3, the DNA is TGTGCCAGCAGTGAATTGAAGGGAAGCGCAACTAATGAAAAACTGTTTTTT. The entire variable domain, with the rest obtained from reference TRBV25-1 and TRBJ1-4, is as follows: EADIYQTPRYLVIGTGKKITLECSQTMGHDKMYWYQQDPGMELHLIHYSYGVNSTEKGDLSSESTVSRIRTEHFPLTLESARPSHTSQYLCASSELKGSATNEKLFFGSGTQLSVL.

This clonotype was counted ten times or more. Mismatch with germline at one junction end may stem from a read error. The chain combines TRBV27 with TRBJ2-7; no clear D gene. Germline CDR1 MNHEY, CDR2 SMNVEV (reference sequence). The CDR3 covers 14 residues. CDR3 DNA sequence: TGTGCCAGCAGTCTATCAGTAAGCTCCTACGAGCAGTACTTC. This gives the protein CASSLSVSSYEQYF.

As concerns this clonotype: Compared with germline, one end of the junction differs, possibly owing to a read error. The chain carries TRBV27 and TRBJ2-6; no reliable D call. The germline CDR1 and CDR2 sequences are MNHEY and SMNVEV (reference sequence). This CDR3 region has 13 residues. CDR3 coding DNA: TGTGCCAACAGTTCCTCTGGGGCCAACGTCCTGACTTTC. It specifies CANSSSGANVLTF.

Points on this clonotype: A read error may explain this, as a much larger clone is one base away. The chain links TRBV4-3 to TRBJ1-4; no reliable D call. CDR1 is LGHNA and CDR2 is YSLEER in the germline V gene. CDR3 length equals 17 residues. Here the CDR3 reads CASGQDQKPAANEKLFF. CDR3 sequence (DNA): TGCGCCAGCGGCCAAGATCAGAAGCCGGCAGCGAATGAAAAACTGTTTTTT.

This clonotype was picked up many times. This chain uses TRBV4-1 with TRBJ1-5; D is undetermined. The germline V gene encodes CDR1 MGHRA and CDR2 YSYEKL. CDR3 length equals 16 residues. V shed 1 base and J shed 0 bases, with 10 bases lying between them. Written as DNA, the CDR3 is TGCGCCAGCAGCCAAGGCCAGTCATATAGCAATCAGCCCCAGCATTTT. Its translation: CASSQGQSYSNQPQHF.

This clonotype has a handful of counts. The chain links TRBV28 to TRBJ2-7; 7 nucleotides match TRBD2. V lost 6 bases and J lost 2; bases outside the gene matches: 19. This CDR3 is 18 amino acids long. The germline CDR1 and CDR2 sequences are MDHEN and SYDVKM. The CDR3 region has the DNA TGTGCCAGCAGCACCCGGGGATTTAATAGCGGGCCTGCCTACGAGCAGTACTTC. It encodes CASSTRGFNSGPAYEQYF.

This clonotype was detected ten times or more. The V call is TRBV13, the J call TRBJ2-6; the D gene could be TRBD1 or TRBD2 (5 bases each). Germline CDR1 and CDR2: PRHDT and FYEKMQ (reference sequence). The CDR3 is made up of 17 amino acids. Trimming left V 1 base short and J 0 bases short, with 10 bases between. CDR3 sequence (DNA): TGTGCCAGCAGCTTAGCCGGGGCGCACTCTGGGGCCAACGTCCTGACTTTC. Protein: CASSLAGAHSGANVLTF.

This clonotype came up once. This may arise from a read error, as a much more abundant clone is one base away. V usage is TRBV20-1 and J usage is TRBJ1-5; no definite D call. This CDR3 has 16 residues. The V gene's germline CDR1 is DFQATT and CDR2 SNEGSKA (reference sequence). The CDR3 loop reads CSARDYRDEGNQPRHF. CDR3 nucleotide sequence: TGCAGTGCTAGAGATTACCGGGATGAAGGCAATCAGCCCCGGCATTTT.

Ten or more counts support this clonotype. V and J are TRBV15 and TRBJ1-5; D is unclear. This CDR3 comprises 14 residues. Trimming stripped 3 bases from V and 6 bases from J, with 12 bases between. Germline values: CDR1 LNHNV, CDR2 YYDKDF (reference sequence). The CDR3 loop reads CATSREGYAQPQHF. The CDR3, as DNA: TGTGCCACCAGCAGGGAGGGTTATGCTCAGCCCCAGCATTTT.

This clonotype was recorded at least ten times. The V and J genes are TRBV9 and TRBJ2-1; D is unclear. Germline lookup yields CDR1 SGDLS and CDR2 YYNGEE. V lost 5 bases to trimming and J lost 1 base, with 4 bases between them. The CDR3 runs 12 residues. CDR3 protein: CASSRSYNEQFF. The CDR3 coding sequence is TGTGCCAGCAGTCGGTCCTACAATGAGCAGTTCTTC.

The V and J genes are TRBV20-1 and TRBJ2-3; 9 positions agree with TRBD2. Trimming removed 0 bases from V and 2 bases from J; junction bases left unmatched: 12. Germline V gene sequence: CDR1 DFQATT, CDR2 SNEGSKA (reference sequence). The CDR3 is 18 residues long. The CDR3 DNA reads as TGCAGTGCTAGAGACCCCCGTAGTCTAGCGGGATACACAGATACGCAGTATTTT. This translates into CSARDPRSLAGYTDTQYF.

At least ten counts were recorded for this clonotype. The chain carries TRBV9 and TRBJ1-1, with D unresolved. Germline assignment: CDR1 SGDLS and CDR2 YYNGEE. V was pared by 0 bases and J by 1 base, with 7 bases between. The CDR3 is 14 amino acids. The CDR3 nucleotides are TGTGCCAGCAGCGTAGTAACAGCGAACACTGAAGCTTTCTTT. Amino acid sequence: CASSVVTANTEAFF.

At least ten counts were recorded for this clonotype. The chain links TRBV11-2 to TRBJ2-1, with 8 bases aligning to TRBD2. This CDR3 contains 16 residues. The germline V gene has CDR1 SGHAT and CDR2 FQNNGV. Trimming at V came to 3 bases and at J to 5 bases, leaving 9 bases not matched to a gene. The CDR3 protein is CASSFPRLAYHNEQFF. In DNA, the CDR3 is TGTGCCAGCAGCTTTCCGCGACTAGCGTACCACAATGAGCAGTTCTTC.

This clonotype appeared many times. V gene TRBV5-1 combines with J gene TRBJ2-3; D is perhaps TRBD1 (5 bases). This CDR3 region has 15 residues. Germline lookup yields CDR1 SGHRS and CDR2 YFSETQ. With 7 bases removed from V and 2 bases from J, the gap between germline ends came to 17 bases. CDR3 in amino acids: CASQQGPEFTDTQYF. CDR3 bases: TGCGCCAGCCAGCAGGGTCCTGAGTTCACAGATACGCAGTATTTT. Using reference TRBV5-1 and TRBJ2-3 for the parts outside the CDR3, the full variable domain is KAGVTQTPRYLIKTRGQQVTLSCSPISGHRSVSWYQQTPGQGLQFLFEYFSETQRNKGNFPGRFSGRQFSNSRSEMNVSTLELGDSALYLCASQQGPEFTDTQYFGPGTRLTVL.

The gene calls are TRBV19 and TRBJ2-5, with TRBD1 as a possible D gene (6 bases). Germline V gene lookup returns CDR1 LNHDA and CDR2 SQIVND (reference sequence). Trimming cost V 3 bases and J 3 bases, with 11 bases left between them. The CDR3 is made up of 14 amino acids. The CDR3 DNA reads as TGTGCCAGTAGTATCGCAAACAGGGAAGAGACCCAGTACTTC. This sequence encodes CASSIANREETQYF.

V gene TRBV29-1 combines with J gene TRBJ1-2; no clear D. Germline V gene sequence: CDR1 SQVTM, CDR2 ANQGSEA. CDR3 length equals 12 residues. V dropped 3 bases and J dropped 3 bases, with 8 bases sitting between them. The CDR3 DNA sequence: TGCAGCGTTGAGGGGTCTCACTATGGCTACACCTTC. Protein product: CSVEGSHYGYTF.

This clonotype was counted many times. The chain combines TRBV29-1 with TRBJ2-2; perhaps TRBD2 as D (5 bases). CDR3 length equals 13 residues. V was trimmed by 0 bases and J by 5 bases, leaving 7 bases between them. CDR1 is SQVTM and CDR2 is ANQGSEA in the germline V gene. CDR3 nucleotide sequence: TGCAGCGTTGAAGATAGGAGGACCGGGGAGCTGTTTTTT. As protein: CSVEDRRTGELFF.

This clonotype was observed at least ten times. The CDR3 nucleotides are TGTGCCAGCAGCTTAAGGGAGGAGGGCCCCTCCTACGAGCAGTACTTC. Translating it yields CASSLREEGPSYEQYF. The chain couples TRBV7-2 to TRBJ2-7, with a possible D match to TRBD2 (6 bases). The CDR3 spans 16 residues. V gave up 2 bases and J gave up 0 bases, with 14 bases separating them. Germline V gene lookup returns CDR1 SGHTA and CDR2 FQGNSA. The full variable domain, in which reference TRBV7-2 and TRBJ2-7 provide the parts outside the CDR3, is GAGVSQSPSNKVTEKGKDVELRCDPISGHTALYWYRQSLGQGLEFLIYFQGNSAPDKSGLPSDRFSAERTGGSVSTLTIQRTQQEDSAVYLCASSLREEGPSYEQYFGPGTRLTVT.

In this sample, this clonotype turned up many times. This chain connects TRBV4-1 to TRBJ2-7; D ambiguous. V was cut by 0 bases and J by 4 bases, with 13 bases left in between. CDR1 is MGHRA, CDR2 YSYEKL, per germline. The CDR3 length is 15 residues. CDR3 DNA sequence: TGCGCCAGCAGCCAAGAGCCGCTAAGCAGATACGAGCAGTACTTC. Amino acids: CASSQEPLSRYEQYF.

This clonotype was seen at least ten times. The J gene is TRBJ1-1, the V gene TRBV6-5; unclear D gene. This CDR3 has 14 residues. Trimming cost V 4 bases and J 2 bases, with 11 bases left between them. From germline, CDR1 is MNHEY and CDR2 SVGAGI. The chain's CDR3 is CASSLRTDNTEAFF. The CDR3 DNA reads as TGTGCCAGCAGTTTACGGACGGACAACACTGAAGCTTTCTTT.

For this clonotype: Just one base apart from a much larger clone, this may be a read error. The CDR3 reads CASRSVLGTDTQYF. The CDR3 DNA reads as TGTGCCAGCAGGAGTGTCCTAGGCACAGATACGCAGTATTTT. The chain has TRBV12-3 or TRBV12-4 and TRBJ2-3; unclear D gene. V lost 6 bases, J lost 1 base, and 11 bases lay in between. CDR3 size: 14 residues.

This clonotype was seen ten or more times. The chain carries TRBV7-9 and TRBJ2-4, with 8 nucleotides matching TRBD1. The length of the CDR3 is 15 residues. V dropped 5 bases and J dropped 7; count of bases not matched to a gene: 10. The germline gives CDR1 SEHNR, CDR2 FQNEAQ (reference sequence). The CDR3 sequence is CASSPGPGGANIQYF. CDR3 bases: TGTGCCAGCAGCCCAGGTCCAGGGGGCGCGAACATTCAGTACTTC. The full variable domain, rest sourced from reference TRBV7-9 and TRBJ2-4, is DTGVSQNPRHKITKRGQNVTFRCDPISEHNRLYWYRQTLGQGPEFLTYFQNEAQLEKSRLLSDRFSAERPKGSFSTLEIQRTEQGDSAMYLCASSPGPGGANIQYFGAGTRLSVL.

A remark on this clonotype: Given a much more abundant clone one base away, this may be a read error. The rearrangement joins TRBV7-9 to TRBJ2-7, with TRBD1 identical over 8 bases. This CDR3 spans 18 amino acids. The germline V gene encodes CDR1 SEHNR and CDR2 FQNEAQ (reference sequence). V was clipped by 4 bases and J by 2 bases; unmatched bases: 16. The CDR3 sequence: CASSSTLATLTGAYEQYF. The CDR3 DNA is TGTGCCAGCAGCTCCACCCTCGCTACCTTGACAGGGGCCTACGAGCAGTACTTC.

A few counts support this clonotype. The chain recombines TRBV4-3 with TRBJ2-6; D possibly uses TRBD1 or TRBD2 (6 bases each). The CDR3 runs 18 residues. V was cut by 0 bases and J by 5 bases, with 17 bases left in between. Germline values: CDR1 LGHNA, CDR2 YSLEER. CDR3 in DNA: TGCGCCAGCAGCCAAGATCGGGGGCCGGCTGGTAGGGCCAACGTCCTGACTTTC. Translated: CASSQDRGPAGRANVLTF.